The clone carrying this T cell receptor beta chain was counted many times. The antigen remains undetermined. The CDR3 runs 14 residues. After removal of 5 bases from V and 5 bases from J, the junction contained 8 bases not matched to a gene. CDR1 SGHRS and CDR2 YFSETQ come from the germline V gene. Arm-PCR with iRepertoire HTBI primers amplified the CDR3 regions for these TCR beta libraries. One entry per CDR3 protein results from TCRdb running MiXCR on the multiplex PCR reads. Among roughly 420,000 distinct CDR3 sequences, 16% were seen once, and the ten largest hold roughly 10%. This entry is derived from a study of regulatory T cells in long-lasting Graves disease. General observations from the study: Persistent patients shared about 2,800 public clonotypes among themselves. Newly diagnosed patients shared fewer, at about 890. It was in persistent disease that TRBV28, TRBJ1-2 and TRBJ2-5 were favored.

Time point denoted: newly diagnosed GD, antithyroid drugs for less than 3 months. There was RNA extracted from PBMCs, and the TCR library was made from it. The data also belong to a second study, concerning T cells in Graves' hyperthyroidism and ophthalmopathy. From that second work: Diagnosis rested on symptoms, serum thyroxine and TRAb, thyroid ultrasound, and orbital computed tomography.

The sequencing used peripheral blood mononuclear cells (PBMCs), collected at new diagnosis, from a patient treated with antithyroid drugs. This TCR derives from a woman aged 25 to 39 with Graves disease. The chain recombines TRBV5-1 with TRBJ1-1, with 8 positions matching TRBD1. The CDR3 is CASSDRGGETEAFF. Written as DNA, the CDR3 is TGCGCCAGCAGTGACAGGGGTGGGGAGACTGAAGCTTTCTTT. Together with reference TRBV5-1 and TRBJ1-1, the CDR3 gives the full variable domain: KAGVTQTPRYLIKTRGQQVTLSCSPISGHRSVSWYQQTPGQGLQFLFEYFSETQRNKGNFPGRFSGRQFSNSRSEMNVSTLELGDSALYLCASSDRGGETEAFFGQGTRLTVV.